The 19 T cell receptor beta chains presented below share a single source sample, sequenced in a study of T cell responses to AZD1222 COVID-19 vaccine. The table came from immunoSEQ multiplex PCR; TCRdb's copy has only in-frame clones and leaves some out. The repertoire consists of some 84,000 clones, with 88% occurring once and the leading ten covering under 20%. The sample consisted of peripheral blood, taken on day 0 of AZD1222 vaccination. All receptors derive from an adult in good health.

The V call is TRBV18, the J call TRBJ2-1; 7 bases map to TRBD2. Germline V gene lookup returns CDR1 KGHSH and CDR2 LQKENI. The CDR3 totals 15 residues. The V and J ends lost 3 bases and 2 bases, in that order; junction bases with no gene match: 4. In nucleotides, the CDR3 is TGTGCCAGCTCACCCACTAGCGCTGCCTACAATGAGCAGTTCTTC. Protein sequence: CASSPTSAAYNEQFF.

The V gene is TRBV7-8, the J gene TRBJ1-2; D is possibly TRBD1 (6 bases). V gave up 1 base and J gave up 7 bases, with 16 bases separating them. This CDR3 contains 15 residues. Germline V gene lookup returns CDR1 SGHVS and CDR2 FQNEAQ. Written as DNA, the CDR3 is TGTGCCAGCAGCTTAGGAGGGCAGGGGAGTGCTGGCTACACCTTC. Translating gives CASSLGGQGSAGYTF.

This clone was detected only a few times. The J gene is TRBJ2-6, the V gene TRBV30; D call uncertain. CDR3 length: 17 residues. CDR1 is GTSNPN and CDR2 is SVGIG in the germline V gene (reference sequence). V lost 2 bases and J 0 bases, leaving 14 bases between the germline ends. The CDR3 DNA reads TGTGCCTGGAGTTCAACTCGGTCTTCCTCTGGGGCCAACGTCCTGACTTTC. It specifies CAWSSTRSSSGANVLTF. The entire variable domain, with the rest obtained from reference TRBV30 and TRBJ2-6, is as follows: SQTIHQWPATLVQPVGSPLSLECTVEGTSNPNLYWYRQAAGRGLQLLFYSVGIGQISSEVPQNLSASRPQDRQFILSSKKLLLSDSGFYLCAWSSTRSSSGANVLTFGAGSRLTVL.

CDR3 nucleotide sequence: TGTGCCAGCAGCAACCCTGTTGTGATAGGACAACAAGAGACCCAGTACTTC. Translation gives CASSNPVVIGQQETQYF. The J gene is TRBJ2-5, the V gene TRBV7-9, with D perhaps TRBD1 (5 bases). The CDR3 sequence is 17 residues long. Trimming stripped 5 bases from V and 2 bases from J, with 21 bases between. Germline V CDR1 and CDR2: SEHNR, FQNEAQ (reference sequence).

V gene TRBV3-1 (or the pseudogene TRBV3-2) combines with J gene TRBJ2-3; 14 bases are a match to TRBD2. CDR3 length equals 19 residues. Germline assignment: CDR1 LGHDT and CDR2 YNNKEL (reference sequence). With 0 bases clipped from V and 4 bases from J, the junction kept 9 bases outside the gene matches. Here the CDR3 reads CASSQDKGGLAGVPDTQYF. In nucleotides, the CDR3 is TGTGCCAGCAGCCAAGATAAAGGGGGACTAGCGGGAGTCCCAGATACGCAGTATTTT.

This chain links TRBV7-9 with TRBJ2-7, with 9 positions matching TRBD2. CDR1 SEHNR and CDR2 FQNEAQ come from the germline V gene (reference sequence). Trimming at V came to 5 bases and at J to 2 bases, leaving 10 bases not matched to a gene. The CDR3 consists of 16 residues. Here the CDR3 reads CASSSETSGTTYEQYF. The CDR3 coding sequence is TGTGCCAGCAGCAGTGAGACTAGCGGCACAACCTACGAGCAGTACTTC.

The CDR3 nucleotides read TGTGCCAGCAGCTTAGAGGTTTCTAGCGGGCTCTCTGGGGCCAACGTCCTGACTTTC. Its protein product is CASSLEVSSGLSGANVLTF. The rearrangement uses TRBV7-9 and TRBJ2-6; 8 positions agree with TRBD2. The CDR3 totals 19 residues. Per germline, CDR1 SEHNR and CDR2 FQNEAQ (reference sequence). The V gene end was trimmed by 1 base and the J gene end by 0 bases; junction bases not matched to a gene: 8.

CDR3 bases: TGTGCCAGCAGCACGACTAGCGGGAGGACAGATACGCAGTATTTT. Translated: CASSTTSGRTDTQYF. The genes are TRBV7-2 and TRBJ2-3; 13 positions agree with TRBD2. Germline values: CDR1 SGHTA, CDR2 FQGNSA. CDR3 length equals 15 residues. The V segment lost 5 bases and the J segment 3 bases; nucleotides outside the gene matches: 2.

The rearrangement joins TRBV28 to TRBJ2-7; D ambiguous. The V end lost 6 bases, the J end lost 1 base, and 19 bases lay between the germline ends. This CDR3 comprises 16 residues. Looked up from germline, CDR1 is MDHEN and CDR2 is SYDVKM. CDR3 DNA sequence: TGTGCCAGCAGCTCTGCCCGGGTCTTTCCGTCCTACGAGCAGTACTTC. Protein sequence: CASSSARVFPSYEQYF.

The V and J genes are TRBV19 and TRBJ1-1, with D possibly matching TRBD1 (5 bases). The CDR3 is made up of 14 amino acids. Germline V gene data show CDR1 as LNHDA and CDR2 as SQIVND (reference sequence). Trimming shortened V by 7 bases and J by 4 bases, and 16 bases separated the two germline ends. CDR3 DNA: TGTGCCAGTATCATCGGGGGGGTAAGCACTGAAGCTTTCTTT. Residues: CASIIGGVSTEAFF.

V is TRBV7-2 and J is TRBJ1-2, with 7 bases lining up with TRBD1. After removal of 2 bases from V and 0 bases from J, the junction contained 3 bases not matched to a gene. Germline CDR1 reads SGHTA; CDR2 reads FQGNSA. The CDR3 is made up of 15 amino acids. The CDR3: CASSLFQGANYGYTF. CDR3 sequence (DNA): TGTGCCAGCAGCTTATTCCAGGGGGCTAACTATGGCTACACCTTC.

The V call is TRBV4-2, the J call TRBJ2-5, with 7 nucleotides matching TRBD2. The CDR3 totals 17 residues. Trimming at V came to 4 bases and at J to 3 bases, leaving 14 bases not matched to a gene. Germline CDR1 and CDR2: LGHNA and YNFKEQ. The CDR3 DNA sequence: TGTGCCAGCAGCCGAGCAAGCGGCGGGAGAGGGGAAGAGACCCAGTACTTC. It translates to CASSRASGGRGEETQYF.

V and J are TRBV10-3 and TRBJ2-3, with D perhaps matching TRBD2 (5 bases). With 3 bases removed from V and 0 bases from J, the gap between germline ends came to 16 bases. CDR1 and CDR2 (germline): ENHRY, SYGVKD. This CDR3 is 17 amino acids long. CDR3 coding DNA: TGTGCCATCAGTGACGATGCGGGCGGTTCTAGCACAGATACGCAGTATTTT. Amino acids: CAISDDAGGSSTDTQYF.

Here the CDR3 reads CASGLGWEQYF. In DNA form, the CDR3 reads TGTGCCAGTGGACTAGGTTGGGAGCAGTACTTC. The genes are TRBV5-4 and TRBJ2-7; 7 nucleotides match TRBD2. The CDR3 has 11 amino acids. CDR1 is SGHNT and CDR2 is YYREEE in the germline V gene (reference sequence). The junction had 6 bases not matched to a gene; V was cut back by 8 bases and J by 7 bases.

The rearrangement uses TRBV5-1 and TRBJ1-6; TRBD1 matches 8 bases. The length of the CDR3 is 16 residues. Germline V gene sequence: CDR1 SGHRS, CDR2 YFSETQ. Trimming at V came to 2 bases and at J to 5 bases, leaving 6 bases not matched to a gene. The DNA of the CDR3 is TGCGCCAGCAGCTTCACCGGACAGGGAGATAATTCACCCCTCCACTTT. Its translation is CASSFTGQGDNSPLHF.

DNA for the CDR3: TGTGCCAGCAGCCCGCAGGGGGCGAGCACCGGGGAGCTGTTTTTT. Its protein product is CASSPQGASTGELFF. The chain carries TRBV5-6 and TRBJ2-2; 8 positions match TRBD1. The germline V gene encodes CDR1 SGHDT and CDR2 YYEEEE. Unmatched junction bases numbered 6, after V lost 4 bases and J lost 4 bases. There are 15 residues in the CDR3.

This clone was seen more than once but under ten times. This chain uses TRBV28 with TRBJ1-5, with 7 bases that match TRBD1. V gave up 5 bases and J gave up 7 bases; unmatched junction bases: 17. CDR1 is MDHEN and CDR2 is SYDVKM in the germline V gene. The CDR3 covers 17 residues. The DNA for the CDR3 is TGTGCCAGCAGTCTCCTCCAGGGGGGAGAGGGAACACAGCCCCAGCATTTT. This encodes CASSLLQGGEGTQPQHF.

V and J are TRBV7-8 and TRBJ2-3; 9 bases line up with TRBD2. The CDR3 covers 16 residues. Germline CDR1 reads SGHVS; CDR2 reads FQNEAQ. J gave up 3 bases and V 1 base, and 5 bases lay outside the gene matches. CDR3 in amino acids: CASSLGSGSTTDTQYF. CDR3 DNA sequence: TGTGCCAGCAGCTTAGGTAGCGGGAGTACGACAGATACGCAGTATTTT.

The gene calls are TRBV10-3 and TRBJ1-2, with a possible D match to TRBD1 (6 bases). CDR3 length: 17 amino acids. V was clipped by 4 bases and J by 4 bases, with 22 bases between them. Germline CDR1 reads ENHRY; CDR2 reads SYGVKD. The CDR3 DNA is TGTGCCATCAGTGGGAACCGGGACAACCTACTCATCTATGGCTACACCTTC. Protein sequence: CAISGNRDNLLIYGYTF.